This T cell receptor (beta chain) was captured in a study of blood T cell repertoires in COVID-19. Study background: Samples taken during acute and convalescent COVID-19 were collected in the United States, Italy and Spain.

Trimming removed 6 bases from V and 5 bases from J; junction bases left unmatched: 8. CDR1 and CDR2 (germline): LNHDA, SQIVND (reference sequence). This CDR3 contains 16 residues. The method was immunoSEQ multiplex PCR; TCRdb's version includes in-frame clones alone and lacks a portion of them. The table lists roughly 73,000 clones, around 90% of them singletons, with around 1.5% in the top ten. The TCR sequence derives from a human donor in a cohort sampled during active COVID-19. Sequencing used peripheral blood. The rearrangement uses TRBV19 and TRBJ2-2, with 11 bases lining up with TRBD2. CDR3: CASSLTSGSGTGELFF. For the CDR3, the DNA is TGTGCCAGTAGCCTTACTAGCGGGAGCGGAACCGGGGAGCTGTTTTTT.